The 16 T cell receptor beta chains reported below all come from one sample, sequenced in a study of T cells after yellow fever vaccination. Via MiXCR, TCRdb re-called the 5' RACE reads, giving one row per CDR3 protein. The sample holds 450,000 to 650,000 distinct CDR3 sequences, roughly 13% seen once. Material: PBMCs, obtained on the day of the yellow fever booster vaccination. The receptor set was obtained from a man aged 25 to 40 who received the YFV17D yellow fever vaccine.

This chain connects TRBV28 to TRBJ1-1; D ambiguous. The germline V gene encodes CDR1 MDHEN and CDR2 SYDVKM. CDR3 length: 13 residues. Trimming removed 6 bases from V and 10 bases from J, with 18 bases in between. CDR3 protein: CASRSVEPFGAFF. Here the CDR3 DNA reads TGTGCCAGCAGAAGCGTCGAACCGTTCGGAGCTTTCTTT.

V gene TRBV25-1 combines with J gene TRBJ2-3, with TRBD2 identical over 13 bases. CDR3 length equals 18 residues. Germline V gene sequence: CDR1 MGHDK, CDR2 SYGVNS. The V and J ends lost 6 bases and 2 bases, in that order; junction bases with no gene match: 11. The DNA for the CDR3 is TGTGCCAGCAGCGTATCCTTTGGGACTAGCGGGATCACAGATACGCAGTATTTT. This translates into CASSVSFGTSGITDTQYF.

This clonotype turned up a few times. CDR3 region: CASSAWDRSNTGELFF. As DNA, the CDR3 is TGTGCCAGCAGCGCTTGGGACCGGTCTAACACCGGGGAGCTGTTTTTT. V and J are TRBV9 and TRBJ2-2; either TRBD1 or TRBD2 may supply D (5 bases each). The CDR3 is 16 residues long. Trimming shortened V by 3 bases and J by 2 bases, and 14 bases separated the two germline ends. Germline V gene data show CDR1 as SGDLS and CDR2 as YYNGEE. The whole variable domain, remainder taken from reference TRBV9 and TRBJ2-2, is DSGVTQTPKHLITATGQRVTLRCSPRSGDLSVYWYQQSLDQGLQFLIQYYNGEERAKGNILERFSAQQFPDLHSELNLSSLELGDSALYFCASSAWDRSNTGELFFGEGSRLTVL.

The chain employs TRBV3-1 and TRBJ2-7, with D unresolved. Germline V lookup: CDR1 LGHDT, CDR2 YNNKEL (reference sequence). V lost 0 bases, J lost 0 bases, and 9 bases lay in between. There are 15 residues in the CDR3. The CDR3: CASSQDAWSSYEQYF. The CDR3, as DNA: TGTGCCAGCAGCCAAGATGCTTGGAGCTCCTACGAGCAGTACTTC.

This chain links TRBV24-1 with TRBJ2-1; D is uncertain. Germline assignment: CDR1 KGHDR and CDR2 SFDVKD. V shed 4 bases and J shed 6 bases, with 12 bases lying between them. CDR3 length: 14 residues. Written as DNA, the CDR3 is TGTGCCACCAGTGACCCCGACGGTTCCAATGAGCAGTTCTTC. Translated, it gives CATSDPDGSNEQFF.

The table lists this clonotype with a few counts. Germline is not matched at one junction end, which may reflect a read error. The chain carries TRBV20-1 and TRBJ2-1; 7 positions agree with TRBD1. Germline-derived CDR1 and CDR2 are DFQATT and SNEGSKA (reference sequence). This CDR3 has 12 amino acids. CDR3 DNA sequence: TGTGTACCCCGACAGGGATCGAGTGAGCAGTTCTTC. It is translated as CVPRQGSSEQFF.

This clonotype was observed a few times. The rearrangement links TRBV6-6 to TRBJ2-1; TRBD1 might be the D (5 bases). This CDR3 is 12 amino acids long. The germline CDR1 and CDR2 sequences are MNHNY and SVGAGI (reference sequence). The CDR3 DNA is TGTGCAACAGGATATGGGGCCAATGAGCAGTTCTTC. Its protein product is CATGYGANEQFF.

This rearrangement joins TRBV11-2 to TRBJ2-7; 8 nucleotides agree with TRBD1. V shed 0 bases and J 5 bases; nucleotides not matched to a gene: 6. There are 15 residues in the CDR3. Germline CDR1 reads SGHAT; CDR2 reads FQNNGV. This chain's CDR3 is CASSLDPGGGHEQYF. CDR3 sequence (DNA): TGTGCCAGCAGCTTAGACCCAGGGGGCGGCCACGAGCAGTACTTC.

This clonotype was observed a handful of times. V and J are TRBV15 and TRBJ2-5; 10 bases agree with TRBD1. The trim removed 8 bases at V and 3 bases at J, leaving 0 bases unmatched. CDR3 length: 12 residues. From germline, CDR1 is LNHNV and CDR2 YYDKDF (reference sequence). The chain's CDR3 is CATGQGEETQYF. The CDR3 nucleotides read TGTGCCACCGGACAGGGGGAAGAGACCCAGTACTTC.

This clonotype was picked up many times. The rearrangement links TRBV7-2 to TRBJ2-5, with a possible D match to TRBD2 (5 bases). This CDR3 comprises 12 residues. V was pared by 5 bases and J by 8 bases, with 12 bases between. The germline CDR1 and CDR2 sequences are SGHTA and FQGNSA. The CDR3: CASSNLAPTQYF. CDR3 nucleotides: TGTGCCAGCAGCAACCTAGCCCCTACCCAGTACTTC. The entire variable domain, with the rest obtained from reference TRBV7-2 and TRBJ2-5, is as follows: GAGVSQSPSNKVTEKGKDVELRCDPISGHTALYWYRQSLGQGLEFLIYFQGNSAPDKSGLPSDRFSAERTGGSVSTLTIQRTQQEDSAVYLCASSNLAPTQYFGPGTRLLVL.

V is TRBV6-5 and J is TRBJ2-5; D ambiguous. Trimming removed 3 bases from V and 5 bases from J, with 16 bases in between. Germline V gene lookup returns CDR1 MNHEY and CDR2 SVGAGI. CDR3 length equals 15 residues. CDR3 nucleotide sequence: TGTGCCAGCAGTTATTCAAGACGGCAACGGGAGACCCAGTACTTC. Translating gives CASSYSRRQRETQYF.

This clonotype was seen a few times. The rearrangement joins TRBV6-2 or TRBV6-3 to TRBJ2-5; a possible D gene is TRBD1 (5 bases). Trimming took 7 bases from V and 5 from J, leaving 14 bases between them. This CDR3 has 13 residues. Per germline, CDR1 MNHEY and CDR2 SVGEGT. The CDR3 spells CASNRLRRETQYF. The CDR3 DNA is TGTGCCAGCAACAGGCTAAGACGGGAGACCCAGTACTTC.

The table lists this clonotype with a few counts. V is TRBV10-1 and J is TRBJ2-2; 7 nucleotides line up with TRBD2. The germline gives CDR1 WNHNN, CDR2 SYGVQD (reference sequence). The CDR3 length is 19 residues. With V trimmed by 5 bases and J by 4 bases, 19 bases remained unmatched. As DNA, the CDR3 is TGCGCCAGCAGTCCCTTCCCCTATGGCGGGAAGCGGGGCACCGGGGAGCTGTTTTTT. Protein product: CASSPFPYGGKRGTGELFF.

This chain uses TRBV19 with TRBJ2-1; 8 nucleotides align to TRBD2. The CDR3 is made up of 15 amino acids. Trimming cost V 2 bases and J 6 bases; bases outside gene matches: 6. Per germline, CDR1 LNHDA and CDR2 SQIVND (reference sequence). The CDR3 nucleotides are TGTGCCAGTAGTATATCGGGGGGGAGACTCAATGAGCAGTTCTTC. Translating gives CASSISGGRLNEQFF.

The chain employs TRBV12-3 or TRBV12-4 and TRBJ2-7; D is undetermined. The CDR3 runs to 13 residues. Trimming took 0 bases from V and 2 from J, leaving 5 bases between them. Here the CDR3 reads CASSLALPYEQYF. CDR3 DNA sequence: TGTGCCAGCAGTTTAGCCCTCCCCTACGAGCAGTACTTC.

The DNA of the CDR3 is TGTGCCACCAAAGCGGGACAGAACACAGATACGCAGTATTTT. Translated, it gives CATKAGQNTDTQYF. This chain links TRBV2 with TRBJ2-3; D is possibly TRBD1 or TRBD2 (7 bases each). The CDR3 loop spans 14 amino acids. The V end lost 10 bases, the J end lost 2 bases, and 16 bases lay between the germline ends. CDR1 is SNHLY, CDR2 FYNNEI, per germline.